This entry describes one TCR beta chain. Sequencing used immunoSEQ multiplex PCR; TCRdb keeps in-frame clones, though not all of them. The sample shows nearly 110,000 clones, around nine tenths of them seen only once. This record comes from a study of T cell responses to AZD1222 COVID-19 vaccine. The sample in question was peripheral blood, obtained 28 days after the second AZD1222 dose. This sequence was found in an adult who received the AZD1222 COVID-19 vaccine.

The CDR3, as DNA: TGTGCCAGCAGCTTGGTAGGCAGCCGAACTGAAGCTTTCTTT. Protein: CASSLVGSRTEAFF. The chain combines TRBV5-4 with TRBJ1-1, with D unclear. The CDR3 consists of 14 residues. CDR1 is SGHNT, CDR2 YYREEE, per germline (reference sequence). V was clipped by 0 bases and J by 5 bases, with 11 bases between them.